Following are 6 T cell receptor beta chains from one sample sequenced in a study of OX40 agonist ivuxolimab in advanced cancers. Only in-frame clones appear in the TCRdb table, and some are missing; sequencing was by immunoSEQ multiplex PCR. The sample holds 60,000 or so clones, 80% to 90% seen once. Sequencing used CD4+ or CD8+ T cells sorted from blood, obtained in a trial of the OX40 agonist ivuxolimab. These receptors came from an adult with an advanced solid tumor such as melanoma, head and neck, liver or kidney cancer.

This chain joins TRBV2 and TRBJ1-5, with unresolved D. CDR3 length equals 14 residues. The V gene's germline CDR1 is SNHLY and CDR2 FYNNEI. V was trimmed by 3 bases and J by 5 bases, leaving 11 bases between them. This CDR3 is CASSDRSEDQPQHF. The CDR3 DNA reads as TGTGCCAGCAGTGACAGGTCGGAGGATCAGCCCCAGCATTTT.

The chain uses TRBV7-9 and TRBJ2-1; D possibly corresponds to TRBD1 (5 bases). The V and J ends lost 4 bases and 4 bases respectively, with 8 bases between them. The CDR3 has 13 amino acids. Germline CDR1 is SEHNR and CDR2 is FQNEAQ (reference sequence). Written as DNA, the CDR3 is TGTGCCAGCAGCTCCAGGGCGTACAATGAGCAGTTCTTC. Its protein is CASSSRAYNEQFF.

V gene TRBV7-9 combines with J gene TRBJ2-3; D remains ambiguous. V was pared by 1 base and J by 5 bases, with 7 bases between. Germline CDR1 and CDR2: SEHNR and FQNEAQ (reference sequence). This CDR3 spans 13 amino acids. The CDR3 spells CASSLERVDTQYF. CDR3 in DNA: TGTGCCAGCAGCTTAGAAAGGGTAGATACGCAGTATTTT.

CDR3 bases: TGTGCCAGCAGCTTGGCAGCAACTAATGAAAAACTGTTTTTT. Its translation: CASSLAATNEKLFF. The rearrangement links TRBV7-9 to TRBJ1-4; D unclear. V shed 3 bases and J shed 0 bases, with 5 bases lying between them. CDR1 and CDR2 from the germline V gene are SEHNR and FQNEAQ (reference sequence). This CDR3 has 14 residues.

In DNA form, the CDR3 reads TGCGCCAGTGGGAGCTCCTACGAGCAGTACTTC. As protein: CASGSSYEQYF. The chain uses TRBV5-1 and TRBJ2-7, with D possibly being TRBD2 (5 bases). Germline CDR1 is SGHRS and CDR2 is YFSETQ. V lost 8 bases and J lost 0, with 6 bases in between. The CDR3 spans 11 residues.

The V gene is TRBV19, the J gene TRBJ1-3; no clear D. There are 13 residues in the CDR3. V lost 5 bases and J lost 0, with 5 bases in between. The germline V gene has CDR1 LNHDA and CDR2 SQIVND (reference sequence). As DNA, the CDR3 is TGTGCCAGTAGTTGGGGCTCTGGAAACACCATATATTTT. This sequence encodes CASSWGSGNTIYF. Full variable domain (outside the CDR3, taken from reference TRBV19 and TRBJ1-3): DGGITQSPKYLFRKEGQNVTLSCEQNLNHDAMYWYRQDPGQGLRLIYYSQIVNDFQKGDIAEGYSVSREKKESFPLTVTSAQKNPTAFYLCASSWGSGNTIYFGEGSWLTVV.